This T cell receptor (beta chain) was captured in a study of blood T cells in healthy people across ages. The V end lost 2 bases, the J end lost 3 bases, and 14 bases lay between the germline ends. CDR1 is SGDLS, CDR2 YYNGEE, per germline. CDR3 size: 16 residues. Sample-barcoded 5' priming and a J-beta primer mix drove a second PCR of roughly 7 to 11 cycles. TCRdb reanalysed the 5' RACE reads using MiXCR and keeps one entry per CDR3 protein. The sample yields roughly 1.9 million distinct CDR3 sequences, 30% to 40% seen once. The sample comprised blood. The TCR originated in a human donor in good health. The chain is built from TRBV9 and TRBJ2-2; the D gene is possibly TRBD1 (5 bases). The CDR3 loop reads CASSVLGESDTGELFF. The CDR3 bases are TGTGCCAGCAGCGTGTTAGGGGAATCAGACACCGGGGAGCTGTTTTTT.